Given below is one T cell receptor (beta chain) in context. This clonotype turned up a few times. The clone's antigen remains unknown. Per-base qualities were not stored, and no clone one base away is much larger. TCR cDNA was synthesized by 5'RACE template switching, which introduced a universal primer site and unique molecular identifiers. Priming of cDNA synthesis was performed from both the TCR alpha and TCR beta constant segments. Library amplification involved two PCR steps, and the second step added sample barcodes and sequencing adapters. Libraries were sequenced on Illumina HiSeq 2500 (2x100 bp) or NovaSeq (2x150 bp). In the source study's methods: MIGEC was used to demultiplex reads and collapse the reads into UMI consensus sequences, and MiXCR was used for V(D)J alignment. Clonotypes responding to the vaccine were identified with edgeR on replicate PBMC samples, with the criteria of FDR below 0.01 and a log2 fold change above 5 up to day 15. Each bulk clonotype was labeled CD4 or CD8 based on which sequenced repertoire, CD4 or CD8, contained the clonotype at higher abundance. The public reads were reanalyzed by TCRdb: fastp trimming at Q25, MiXCR alignment, in-frame beta chains only. Rows matching on CDR3 protein sequence are summarized as one entry with the most common DNA and genes. The V and J calls were not made by the authors but by TCRdb's processing. Recorded for this sample are roughly 300,000 distinct CDR3 sequences; approximately 8% of them occurred a single time. 15% to 20% of the sample lies in the top ten.

The source of the sample is a study of T cells after yellow fever vaccination (dated by TCRdb to between 2018 and 2020). Broadly, across the study: The SMART-Seq v4 Ultra Low Input RNA kit was used to prepare libraries from fractions with low cell numbers. Two healthy male donors made up the cohort, one aged 18 to 29 years and the other aged 30 to 40 years. Blood samples were taken at several timepoints before and after primary and secondary immunization, and bulk PBMC replicates and cell subsets were isolated. To track T-cell clones before and after primary and booster YFV17D yellow fever vaccination, bulk TCR alpha and beta repertoires were sequenced longitudinally. Broader findings and caveats from the paper: Computational filtering was required because FACS-sorted repertoires could contain abundant contaminating clonotypes from the bulk population. A small fraction of clonotypes showed up in both the CD4 and CD8 compartments, probably as a result of convergent recombination. The secondary T-cell response was weaker than the primary response but faster, peaking on day 5 instead of day 15. Most clones expanded after primary vaccination were re-detected after the booster (almost 98% of CD4 and approximately 89% of CD8), suggesting broad memory maintenance. Because only two donors were included in the study, the extent to which the findings can be generalized is limited.

Read against the paper, the sample's treatment or condition label means: live attenuated yellow fever vaccine strain. At every blood-draw timepoint, two biological replicates of bulk PBMCs were collected. PBMCs were isolated from peripheral blood using a standard Ficoll-Paque protocol. RNA was extracted with TriZol from bulk PBMCs, CD4 and CD8 fractions, and dextramer-positive and dextramer-negative fractions. Clipping removes 3 bases from V and 10 bases from J, with 6 as the unmatched junction base count. The CDR3, from cysteine to phenylalanine, totals 15 residues. The read is trimmed to its CDR3 DNA, 45 bases read in frame from base 1. In the germline V gene, CDR1 corresponds to SGHTA and CDR2 to FQGNSA.

This clonotype was obtained from a man between 18 and 35 years old who received the YFV17D yellow fever vaccine. The receptor chain draws on TRBV7-2 and TRBJ2-1, with 13 junctional bases fitting TRBD2. The source material was PBMCs, sampled roughly 47 days after the first yellow fever vaccination. CDR3 sequence: CASSFAGLAGEEQFF. The nucleotide sequence reads as follows: TGTGCCAGCAGCTTTGCCGGACTAGCGGGGGAAGAGCAGTTCTTC.